The clone carrying this T cell receptor beta chain was seen a handful of times. This record comes from a study of T cell responses to AZD1222 COVID-19 vaccine. CDR1 and CDR2 (germline): MNHEY, SVGAGI. The CDR3 has 14 residues. V shed 5 bases and J shed 4 bases, with 14 bases lying between them. Sequencing was performed with immunoSEQ multiplex PCR; in TCRdb, only in-frame clones are kept and a portion is missing. The table shows around 60,000 clones, with around 90% occurring only once. The source material was peripheral blood, sampled on day 0 of AZD1222 vaccination. V is TRBV6-5 and J is TRBJ1-1, with TRBD1 as a possible D gene (5 bases). The sequence was collected from an adult in good health. This chain's CDR3 is CASSKAGWITEAFF. CDR3 coding DNA: TGTGCCAGCAGTAAGGCAGGGTGGATCACTGAAGCTTTCTTT.